This record concerns one TCR beta chain sequence. No antigen is known for it. This sample was taken from a study of long-term antiretroviral therapy in people with HIV. General study points: Versus controls, repertoires in people with HIV had narrower CDR3 length ranges. The study lacked data on ART adherence, viral resistance or therapy changes.

The libraries were made with immunoSEQ v3.0 at survey level. Clones were read by immunoSEQ multiplex PCR, and TCRdb kept only the in-frame ones, dropping some. There are 25,000 to 30,000 clones in the sample; around 90% occur only once, and 4.3% lies in the top ten. V was shortened by 1 base and J by 0 bases, with 12 bases between the two germline ends. Germline values: CDR1 SGHDN, CDR2 FVKESK. The CDR3 extends over 17 amino acids. The TCR comes from a woman between 40 and 50 years old with HIV. The input for sequencing was unsorted PBMCs, taken just over 5 years after starting antiretroviral therapy. The chain couples TRBV14 to TRBJ2-2; D gene ambiguous. CDR3 region: CASSQVRGPANTGELFF. The CDR3 nucleotides read TGTGCCAGCAGCCAAGTAAGAGGACCAGCGAACACCGGGGAGCTGTTTTTT.